The clone carrying this TCR beta chain has more than one count but fewer than ten. Data came from immunoSEQ multiplex PCR; TCRdb stores just in-frame clones and leaves some out. The top ten hold 3.4% of the sample, which has some 270,000 clones, 80% to 85% seen once. This sample was taken from a study of blood T cell repertoires in COVID-19. The wider study: The samples span acute and convalescent COVID-19 from the United States, Italy and Spain.

Enrollees, about 18 to 89 years old, lived in 24 US areas. J was trimmed by 6 bases and V by 5 bases; bases with no gene match: 6. CDR3 size: 13 residues. Sequencing was carried out using PBMCs or T cells enriched from blood (not recorded which). The chain joins TRBV12-3 or TRBV12-4 to TRBJ1-1; 7 bases fit TRBD1. This receptor was identified in a man aged 50 to 60 who had recovered from COVID-19. The CDR3 DNA reads as TGTGCCAGCAGTGAGACAGGGTTTGCTGAAGCTTTCTTT. This encodes CASSETGFAEAFF.